These 18 T cell receptor beta chains originate from one sample sequenced in a study of blood T cell repertoires in COVID-19. Sequencing was performed with immunoSEQ multiplex PCR; in TCRdb, only in-frame clones are kept and a portion is missing. The table shows 150,000 to 200,000 clones, with roughly 80% occurring only once. Sequenced: peripheral blood. The receptors were sampled from a woman in her 70s with COVID-19, enrolled during active disease.

The chain links TRBV5-6 to TRBJ2-7; D call uncertain. CDR3 length equals 11 residues. Germline V gene data show CDR1 as SGHDT and CDR2 as YYEEEE. Deletions cut 3 bases from V and 3 bases from J, with 4 bases between. The CDR3 region is CASSSSYEQYF. The CDR3 nucleotides read TGTGCCAGCAGCTCGAGCTACGAGCAGTACTTC.

On this clone itself: A read error may produce the germline difference seen at one junction end. V gene TRBV3-1 (or the pseudogene TRBV3-2) combines with J gene TRBJ1-2; a weak D match, TRBD1 (6 bases). Germline V gene data show CDR1 as LGHDT and CDR2 as YNNKEL (reference sequence). CDR3 length: 13 amino acids. The DNA of the CDR3 is TGTGCCGGCAGCCAGGGGCAGGGAAAAGGCTACACCTTC. This encodes CAGSQGQGKGYTF.

The CDR3 nucleotides are TGTGCCAGCCTCCCTAGGGGTACCGGGGAGCTGTTTTTT. Translating it yields CASLPRGTGELFF. The rearrangement joins TRBV2 to TRBJ2-2; D is possibly TRBD1 (5 bases). The V gene's germline CDR1 is SNHLY and CDR2 FYNNEI. V was cut by 8 bases and J by 5 bases, with 12 bases left in between. The CDR3 totals 13 residues.

J is TRBJ2-1 and V is TRBV2, with a possible D match to TRBD2 (7 bases). This CDR3 contains 14 residues. Germline V lookup: CDR1 SNHLY, CDR2 FYNNEI. V gave up 8 bases and J gave up 1 base, with 12 bases separating them. CDR3 amino acids: CASWEGVSYNEQFF. In nucleotides, the CDR3 is TGTGCCAGCTGGGAGGGGGTGTCCTACAATGAGCAGTTCTTC.

This rearrangement joins TRBV7-3 to TRBJ1-3; possible D gene TRBD1, 5 bases. This CDR3 region has 13 residues. With 6 bases removed from V and 4 bases from J, the gap between germline ends came to 10 bases. From germline, CDR1 is SGHTA and CDR2 FQGTGA. CDR3 region: CASSPNRGNTIYF. The CDR3 DNA reads as TGTGCCAGCAGTCCAAACAGGGGAAACACCATATATTTT. The full variable domain, rest sourced from reference TRBV7-3 and TRBJ1-3, is GAGVSQTPSNKVTEKGKYVELRCDPISGHTALYWYRQSLGQGPEFLIYFQGTGAADDSGLPNDRFFAVRPEGSVSTLKIQRTERGDSAVYLCASSPNRGNTIYFGEGSWLTVV.

The V call is TRBV10-1, the J call TRBJ1-1, with TRBD1 matching over 7 bases. This CDR3 has 11 amino acids. V lost 6 bases to trimming and J lost 11 bases; unmatched junction nucleotides: 6. Germline CDR1 reads WNHNN; CDR2 reads SYGVQD (reference sequence). The chain's CDR3 is CASRPRGSAFF. CDR3 nucleotides: TGCGCCAGCAGACCCAGGGGGTCGGCTTTCTTT.

This clone was observed once. The chain combines TRBV5-4 with TRBJ2-7; a weak D match, TRBD1 (6 bases). Germline CDR1 reads SGHNT; CDR2 reads YYREEE (reference sequence). This CDR3 region has 13 residues. Trimming removed 0 bases from V and 7 bases from J, with 11 bases in between. The CDR3 nucleotides are TGTGCCAGCAGCTTGGCACAGGGTGGGGAGCAGTACTTC. Its translation is CASSLAQGGEQYF.

The J gene is TRBJ2-3, the V gene TRBV19; 14 nucleotides line up with TRBD2. Germline V gives CDR1 LNHDA, CDR2 SQIVND (reference sequence). The junction had 10 bases not matched to a gene; V was cut back by 5 bases and J by 3 bases. This CDR3 is built from 18 residues. The CDR3 DNA sequence: TGTGCCAGTAGTCCGACTAGCGGGAGGGCCCGGAGGACAGATACGCAGTATTTT. Its protein product is CASSPTSGRARRTDTQYF. The full variable domain, rest sourced from reference TRBV19 and TRBJ2-3, is DGGITQSPKYLFRKEGQNVTLSCEQNLNHDAMYWYRQDPGQGLRLIYYSQIVNDFQKGDIAEGYSVSREKKESFPLTVTSAQKNPTAFYLCASSPTSGRARRTDTQYFGPGTRLTVL.

The chain is built from TRBV30 and TRBJ1-1, with a weak D call TRBD1 (5 bases). With 0 bases removed from V and 1 base from J, the gap between germline ends came to 15 bases. The CDR3 is made up of 16 amino acids. Looked up from germline, CDR1 is GTSNPN and CDR2 is SVGIG (reference sequence). The CDR3 nucleotides read TGTGCCTGGAGTGTCGGGGGGTGGGTATCGAACACTGAAGCTTTCTTT. This sequence encodes CAWSVGGWVSNTEAFF.

The rearrangement uses TRBV12-3 or TRBV12-4 and TRBJ2-2; no clear D. Trimming left V 3 bases short and J 5 bases short, with 7 bases between. CDR3 length: 13 amino acids. CDR3 amino acids: CASSFGSTGELFF. DNA of the CDR3: TGTGCCAGCAGTTTCGGGTCTACCGGGGAGCTGTTTTTT.

The chain joins TRBV6-2 or TRBV6-3 to TRBJ1-1; TRBD1 matches at 7 bases. The CDR3 has 17 amino acids. V shed 2 bases, J shed 0 bases, and the junction held 9 bases outside the gene matches. Germline CDR1 and CDR2: MNHEY and SVGEGT. CDR3 sequence: CASSYNRDSLLNTEAFF. DNA for the CDR3: TGTGCCAGCAGTTACAATCGGGACAGCCTTCTGAACACTGAAGCTTTCTTT.

V and J are TRBV6-2 or TRBV6-3 and TRBJ2-7; a weak D match, TRBD2 (5 bases). V lost 5 bases, J lost 4 bases, and 12 bases lay in between. The CDR3 is made up of 13 amino acids. In germline, CDR1 is MNHEY, CDR2 SVGEGT. CDR3 bases: TGTGCCAGCAGTGACCCGGACTTGTACGAGCAGTACTTC. Translation gives CASSDPDLYEQYF.

The chain employs TRBV6-5 and TRBJ2-5; D gene unclear. In germline, CDR1 is MNHEY, CDR2 SVGAGI. Deletions cut 2 bases from V and 2 bases from J, with 12 bases between. The CDR3 length is 15 residues. CDR3 DNA: TGTGCCAGCAGTTACATGAGACATACTCAAGAGACCCAGTACTTC. Protein sequence: CASSYMRHTQETQYF.

The chain has TRBV10-2 and TRBJ2-5; D is ambiguous. The V and J ends lost 7 bases and 3 bases respectively, with 9 bases between them. CDR1 and CDR2 (germline): WSHSY, SAAADI. The CDR3 covers 12 residues. CDR3 sequence reads: CASKHSKETQYF. The CDR3 region has the DNA TGCGCCAGCAAGCACAGCAAAGAGACCCAGTACTTC.

The chain carries TRBV28 and TRBJ1-5, with TRBD1 matching over 7 bases. The V segment lost 5 bases and the J segment 2 bases; nucleotides outside the gene matches: 18. CDR1 and CDR2 (germline): MDHEN, SYDVKM. The CDR3 runs to 19 residues. The CDR3 DNA sequence: TGTGCCAGCAGTCTCGACAGGGATGAGGCAGGTATGGGCAATCAGCCCCAGCATTTT. This gives the protein CASSLDRDEAGMGNQPQHF. Based on the CDR3 plus reference TRBV28 and TRBJ1-5, the full variable domain is DVKVTQSSRYLVKRTGEKVFLECVQDMDHENMFWYRQDPGLGLRLIYFSYDVKMKEKGDIPEGYSVSREKKERFSLILESASTNQTSMYLCASSLDRDEAGMGNQPQHFGDGTRLSIL.

The gene calls are TRBV5-6 and TRBJ2-5, with D uncertain. Germline lookup yields CDR1 SGHDT and CDR2 YYEEEE. The CDR3 covers 13 residues. V was clipped by 1 base and J by 4 bases, with 8 bases between them. The CDR3 here is CASSLQFAETQYF. In DNA, the CDR3 is TGTGCCAGCAGCTTGCAGTTCGCAGAGACCCAGTACTTC. Variable domain in full (rest from reference TRBV5-6 and TRBJ2-5): DAGVTQSPTHLIKTRGQQVTLRCSPKSGHDTVSWYQQALGQGPQFIFQYYEEEERQRGNFPDRFSGHQFPNYSSELNVNALLLGDSALYLCASSLQFAETQYFGPGTRLLVL.

The chain joins TRBV5-4 to TRBJ2-1, with 9 bases fitting TRBD2. V was clipped by 4 bases and J by 3 bases; unmatched bases: 11. CDR1 is SGHNT, CDR2 YYREEE, per germline (reference sequence). There are 17 residues in the CDR3. This chain's CDR3 is CASSIRTSAGIYNEQFF. CDR3 nucleotides: TGTGCCAGCAGCATTCGGACTAGCGCGGGGATCTACAATGAGCAGTTCTTC.

The V call is TRBV4-1, the J call TRBJ2-1; 9 positions agree with TRBD2. J lost 5 bases, V lost 2 bases, and 13 bases had no gene match. From germline, CDR1 is MGHRA and CDR2 YSYEKL. The CDR3 runs to 18 residues. The CDR3 DNA reads TGCGCCAGCAGCCAATGGACCTCGGGACTAGCAAGGGACAATGAGCAGTTCTTC. Protein sequence: CASSQWTSGLARDNEQFF.